What follows are 7 T cell receptor beta chains derived from one specimen sequenced in a study of blood T cells in healthy people across ages. It was with a sample-barcoded 5' primer and a J-beta primer mix that a second PCR of roughly 7 to 12 cycles was run. TCRdb analysed the 5' RACE reads with MiXCR anew, one entry per CDR3 protein. Of some 750,000 distinct CDR3 sequences listed, approximately 22% are singletons. The sequencing input was blood. The receptors here all came from a man in his 70s in good health.

The chain combines TRBV4-2 with TRBJ1-5; 7 bases match TRBD1. The CDR3 has 15 residues. Germline CDR1 LGHNA, CDR2 YNFKEQ. J lost 6 bases, V lost 0 bases, and 5 bases had no gene match. The CDR3 sequence: CASSQDFRGSQPQHF. Here the CDR3 DNA reads TGTGCCAGCAGCCAAGATTTCAGGGGGTCTCAGCCCCAGCATTTT.

The rearrangement uses TRBV5-1 and TRBJ2-1; D not certain. Gene TRBJ2-7 matches the end of the DNA better, so the J call may be wrong. The CDR3 totals 13 residues. Germline V gives CDR1 SGHRS, CDR2 YFSETQ. The CDR3 nucleotides are TGCGCCAGCAGCTTGGTGGGTGCCGACGAGCAGTACTTC. Translating gives CASSLVGADEQYF.

The chain recombines TRBV6-6 with TRBJ2-5; possibly TRBD1 for D (6 bases). The CDR3 length is 15 residues. Per the germline V gene, CDR1 is MNHNY and CDR2 is SVGAGI (reference sequence). Trimming removed 1 base at V and 5 bases at J, with 14 bases between. The CDR3 reads CASSYWTATGETQYF. CDR3 DNA: TGTGCCAGCAGTTACTGGACAGCCACCGGGGAGACCCAGTACTTC.

The chain has TRBV7-3 and TRBJ1-2, with 12 bases lining up with TRBD1. The CDR3 has 17 residues. V trimming: 0 bases; J trimming: 4 bases; junction bases outside the gene matches: 6. The germline V gene encodes CDR1 SGHTA and CDR2 FQGTGA. In DNA form, the CDR3 reads TGTGCCAGCAGCTTAACGGGACAGGGGGCTCCCCCCTATGGCTACACCTTC. It codes for CASSLTGQGAPPYGYTF.

This chain connects TRBV12-3 or TRBV12-4 to TRBJ2-7; no reliable D call. The V and J ends lost 3 bases and 6 bases respectively, with 15 bases between them. The CDR3 runs 14 residues. The CDR3 DNA sequence: TGTGCCAGCAGTTTTTCCCCCCTCGTAGGCGAGCAGTACTTC. This translates into CASSFSPLVGEQYF.

This chain joins TRBV3-1 and TRBJ2-3; 7 nucleotides match TRBD2. CDR3 length: 17 residues. CDR1 LGHDT and CDR2 YNNKEL come from the germline V gene (reference sequence). J was trimmed by 0 bases and V by 7 bases; bases with no gene match: 13. CDR3 amino acids: CASMMLASGGSTDTQYF. DNA of the CDR3: TGTGCCAGCATGATGTTGGCTAGCGGAGGGAGCACAGATACGCAGTATTTT.

This clonotype has a handful of counts. The chain links TRBV5-1 to TRBJ2-3; 7 bases fit TRBD2. CDR3 size: 14 residues. J was trimmed by 2 bases and V by 4 bases; bases with no gene match: 4. Germline V lookup: CDR1 SGHRS, CDR2 YFSETQ. CDR3 amino acids: CASSGGENTDTQYF. For the CDR3, the DNA is TGCGCCAGCAGCGGGGGGGAGAACACAGATACGCAGTATTTT.